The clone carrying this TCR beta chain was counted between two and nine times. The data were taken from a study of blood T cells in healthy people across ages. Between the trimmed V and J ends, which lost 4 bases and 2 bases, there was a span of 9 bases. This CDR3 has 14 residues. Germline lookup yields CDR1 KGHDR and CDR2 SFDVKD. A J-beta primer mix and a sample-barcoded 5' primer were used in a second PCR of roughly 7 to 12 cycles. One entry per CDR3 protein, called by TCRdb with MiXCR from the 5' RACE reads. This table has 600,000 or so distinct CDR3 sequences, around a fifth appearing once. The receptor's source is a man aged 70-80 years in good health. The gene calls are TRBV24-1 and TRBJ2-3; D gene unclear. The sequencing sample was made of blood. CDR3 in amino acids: CATSDRVSTDTQYF. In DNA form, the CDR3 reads TGTGCCACCAGTGACCGAGTATCCACAGATACGCAGTATTTT.